What follows are 6 T cell receptor beta chains derived from one specimen sequenced in a study of cytomegalovirus exposure and HLA in healthy donors. A multiplex PCR was run with 60 Vbeta primers and 13 Jbeta primers. The assay was immunoSEQ multiplex PCR, and TCRdb's table has in-frame clones only and misses some. The repertoire holds about 170,000 clones, with 75% to 85% as singletons. Sequencing was done on a sample of PBMCs. These receptors were taken from a woman in her 50s in good health and CMV-seronegative.

This clone was found a few times. This CDR3 reads CASSIVLTNAQPQHF. As DNA, the CDR3 is TGTGCCAGTAGTATAGTCCTCACAAATGCTCAGCCCCAGCATTTT. The chain combines TRBV19 with TRBJ1-5, with D hard to call. This CDR3 has 15 residues. V dropped 1 base and J dropped 6 bases, with 13 bases sitting between them. Germline values: CDR1 LNHDA, CDR2 SQIVND (reference sequence).

The rearrangement joins TRBV9 to TRBJ1-6, with D possibly matching TRBD1 (6 bases). V shed 5 bases and J shed 0 bases, with 9 bases lying between them. The CDR3 length is 15 residues. Germline V gene lookup returns CDR1 SGDLS and CDR2 YYNGEE. The CDR3 DNA follows: TGTGCCAGCAGTGGACAGAGCTCCTATAATTCACCCCTCCACTTT. This encodes CASSGQSSYNSPLHF.

This clone was recorded once. The chain's CDR3 is CASSLPSSYNEQFF. The CDR3 DNA reads as TGTGCCAGTAGCCTTCCTAGCTCCTACAATGAGCAGTTCTTC. V usage is TRBV19 and J usage is TRBJ2-1, with D uncertain. V was cut by 6 bases and J by 0 bases, with 9 bases left in between. The CDR3 contains 14 residues. Germline V gene data show CDR1 as LNHDA and CDR2 as SQIVND (reference sequence).

In nucleotides, the CDR3 is TGTGCCAGCAGCGTAGCCGGGACAGGGAAAGAGACCCAGTACTTC. Protein: CASSVAGTGKETQYF. J is TRBJ2-5 and V is TRBV9; TRBD1 matches at 9 bases. Germline lookup yields CDR1 SGDLS and CDR2 YYNGEE. With 0 bases clipped from V and 3 bases from J, the junction kept 3 bases outside the gene matches. The CDR3 is made up of 15 amino acids.

The V and J genes are TRBV25-1 and TRBJ2-7; no clear D gene. The ends were cut back, 3 bases at V and 2 bases at J, with 20 bases in the middle. The CDR3 has 17 residues. Germline V CDR1 and CDR2: MGHDK, SYGVNS. Here the CDR3 reads CASSEKSSVVRTYEQYF. CDR3 in DNA: TGTGCCAGCAGTGAGAAAAGCTCCGTAGTACGAACCTACGAGCAGTACTTC.

V and J are TRBV7-9 and TRBJ2-1; D remains ambiguous. CDR1 is SEHNR and CDR2 is FQNEAQ in the germline V gene (reference sequence). V was pared by 6 bases and J by 2 bases, with 14 bases between. The CDR3 sequence is 15 residues long. Here the CDR3 DNA reads TGTGCCAGCAGTCGTGCCGCGGCGGCCTACAATGAGCAGTTCTTC. Amino acid sequence: CASSRAAAAYNEQFF.